Below, 7 T cell receptor beta chains from the same sample are listed, as sequenced in a study of blood T cell repertoires in COVID-19. Using immunoSEQ multiplex PCR, the repertoire was profiled, and TCRdb retains in-frame clones only, with some absent. Of some 180,000 clones in the sample, 87% are singletons; the top ten hold roughly 21%. Sequenced input: peripheral blood. All receptors derive from a man aged 60-69 years with active or convalescent COVID-19.

The V call is TRBV5-1, the J call TRBJ2-4; TRBD2 matches 8 bases. The CDR3 extends over 17 amino acids. The germline gives CDR1 SGHRS, CDR2 YFSETQ. V gave up 0 bases and J gave up 4 bases; unmatched junction bases: 9. The CDR3 is CASSLASGSGDKNIQYF. The CDR3 DNA is TGCGCCAGCAGCTTGGCTAGCGGGTCGGGGGATAAAAACATTCAGTACTTC.

There are a few counts of this clone. The chain is built from TRBV6-4 and TRBJ1-5; 8 nucleotides line up with TRBD1. V lost 8 bases and J lost 1; bases outside the gene matches: 7. CDR3 size: 15 residues. Germline CDR1 and CDR2: MRHNA and SNTAGT. CDR3 coding DNA: TGTGCCAGCGTACAGGGGGGATGGAGCAATCAGCCCCAGCATTTT. This codes for CASVQGGWSNQPQHF.

This chain links TRBV7-9 with TRBJ1-3; D is possibly TRBD1 (5 bases). Trimming shortened V by 11 bases and J by 7 bases, and 24 bases separated the two germline ends. The CDR3 has 15 residues. Per germline, CDR1 SEHNR and CDR2 FQNEAQ (reference sequence). The CDR3 DNA is TGTGCCCCCCCCCGATTGCAGGGTGGAGGGAACACCATATATTTT. It encodes CAPPRLQGGGNTIYF.

The V gene is TRBV29-1, the J gene TRBJ1-4; 8 bases fit TRBD1. This CDR3 is 16 amino acids long. CDR1 and CDR2 from the germline V gene are SQVTM and ANQGSEA. V lost 1 base, J lost 8 bases, and 12 bases stayed unmatched. The CDR3 here is CSVEGSPVGTGEKLFF. The CDR3 nucleotides are TGCAGCGTTGAAGGGAGCCCGGTCGGGACAGGCGAAAAACTGTTTTTT. Full variable domain (missing parts from reference TRBV29-1 and TRBJ1-4): SAVISQKPSRDICQRGTSLTIQCQVDSQVTMMFWYRQQPGQSLTLIATANQGSEATYESGFVIDKFPISRPNLTFSTLTVSNMSPEDSSIYLCSVEGSPVGTGEKLFFGSGTQLSVL.

The gene calls are TRBV7-6 and TRBJ1-3; a weak D match, TRBD1 (5 bases). From germline, CDR1 is SGHVS and CDR2 FNYEAQ. This CDR3 has 17 residues. The germline V and J ends were trimmed by 2 bases and 0 bases, with 14 bases remaining between them. This chain's CDR3 is CASSLSGRQSSGNTIYF. CDR3 coding DNA: TGTGCCAGCAGCTTATCAGGTCGACAGAGCTCTGGAAACACCATATATTTT.

The V and J genes are TRBV2 and TRBJ1-5; unclear D gene. Trimming stripped 4 bases from V and 1 base from J, with 5 bases between. The CDR3 spans 13 residues. The germline V gene encodes CDR1 SNHLY and CDR2 FYNNEI. CDR3 DNA: TGTGCCAGCAGTGGGGCAAGCAATCAGCCCCAGCATTTT. Translating it yields CASSGASNQPQHF.

Points on this clone: Within the sample, other DNA sequences also encode this same CDR3. The rearrangement uses TRBV2 and TRBJ2-3; 10 bases line up with TRBD2. There are 14 residues in the CDR3. Unmatched junction bases numbered 4, after V lost 7 bases and J lost 3 bases. The germline gives CDR1 SNHLY, CDR2 FYNNEI. CDR3 amino acids: CASTLAGGTDTQYF. CDR3 DNA sequence: TGTGCCAGCACCTTAGCGGGGGGAACAGATACGCAGTATTTT. Together with reference TRBV2 and TRBJ2-3, the CDR3 gives the full variable domain: EPEVTQTPSHQVTQMGQEVILRCVPISNHLYFYWYRQILGQKVEFLVSFYNNEISEKSEIFDDQFSVERPDGSNFTLKIRSTKLEDSAMYFCASTLAGGTDTQYFGPGTRLTVL.